This TCR beta chain derives from a study of OX40 agonist ivuxolimab in advanced cancers. V was clipped by 6 bases and J by 7 bases; unmatched bases: 9. The CDR3 is 15 residues long. Germline assignment: CDR1 LNHDA and CDR2 SQIVND (reference sequence). Method: immunoSEQ multiplex PCR; TCRdb's copy keeps in-frame clones and lacks some. This table holds approximately 59,000 clones, about 81% found once. Sequencing was performed on CD4+ or CD8+ T cells sorted from blood, taken in a trial of the OX40 agonist ivuxolimab. This sequence originates from an adult with an advanced solid tumor such as melanoma, head and neck, liver or kidney cancer. This chain links TRBV19 with TRBJ1-2; 12 nucleotides match TRBD1. CDR3 nucleotide sequence: TGTGCCAGTAGCGACCCGGGACAGGGGGCCCTTGGCTACACCTTC. Translation gives CASSDPGQGALGYTF.